This T cell receptor beta chain was identified during a study of long-term antiretroviral therapy in people with HIV. Note on this clone: The antigen is not known. Compared with germline, one end of the junction differs, possibly owing to a read error.

Notes on the study in general: Within the repertoire, clones expanded before ART were dominant at all time points.

Survey-level immunoSEQ v3.0 assays were run. For each individual sample, sequencing targeted about 40,000-55,000 T-cell genomes. Sequenced by immunoSEQ multiplex PCR; TCRdb stores in-frame clones only, minus some. The table includes roughly 30,000 clones, around 85% detected once. The study drew at least one pre-ART and at least two post-ART PBMC samples from every donor. The germline V gene has CDR1 SGDLS and CDR2 YYNGEE. CDR3 length: 14 amino acids. The source was unsorted PBMCs, collected 0.8 years before starting antiretroviral therapy. The rearrangement joins TRBV9 to TRBJ1-1, with D hard to call. This TCR came from a young man with HIV. The CDR3 loop reads CASSVVVGNAEAFF. CDR3 in DNA: TGTGCCAGCAGCGTAGTTGTGGGGAACGCTGAAGCTTTCTTT.